This TCR beta chain was captured in a study of blood T cell repertoires in COVID-19. In the study overall: The United States, Italy and Spain provided the acute and convalescent COVID-19 samples. PBMCs, B-cell-depleted T cells, or T cells provided the cDNA or gDNA that made up the material.

Assay: immunoSEQ multiplex PCR; the TCRdb copy retains only in-frame clones and omits some. The data hold about 80,000 clones, with roughly 80% observed a single time. Trimming pared 0 bases from V and 4 bases from J, leaving 13 bases between. Germline-derived CDR1 and CDR2 are GTSNPN and SVGIG (reference sequence). This CDR3 has 15 amino acids. The TCR sequence derives from an elderly woman with acute or convalescent COVID-19. Source material: peripheral blood. The chain couples TRBV30 to TRBJ1-5, with a weak D call TRBD1 (6 bases). The CDR3 spells CAWSVNRAGNQPQHF. In nucleotides, the CDR3 is TGTGCCTGGAGTGTAAACAGGGCGGGTAATCAGCCCCAGCATTTT. The full variable domain, its missing parts supplied by reference TRBV30 and TRBJ1-5, is SQTIHQWPATLVQPVGSPLSLECTVEGTSNPNLYWYRQAAGRGLQLLFYSVGIGQISSEVPQNLSASRPQDRQFILSSKKLLLSDSGFYLCAWSVNRAGNQPQHFGDGTRLSIL.